This T cell receptor beta chain emerged from a study of T cell responses to AZD1222 COVID-19 vaccine. The assay was immunoSEQ multiplex PCR, and TCRdb's table has in-frame clones only and misses some. This table has approximately 150,000 clones, about 90% appearing once. Germline values: CDR1 SGHRS, CDR2 YFSETQ. CDR3 size: 17 residues. The V end was cut by 2 bases, the J end by 4 bases, with 19 bases between. General study results and limits: Donors, mostly white British, included more females; clonal diversity was possibly underestimated. Sampling that yielded the repertoires occurred only after the peak T cell response. Following two doses of AZD1222, Spike-specific TCR breadth and depth rose. Seropositivity was recorded at baseline in only a handful of AZD1222 recipients.

With regard to this clone: The antigen remains unidentified.

This clonotype was obtained from an adult in good health. J is TRBJ2-1 and V is TRBV5-1; D gene ambiguous. The source material was peripheral blood, sampled on day 0 of MenACWY control vaccination. CDR3 nucleotide sequence: TGCGCCAGCAGCTTAACGGCAGGCGGTTCCAGATACAATGAGCAGTTCTTC. Protein product: CASSLTAGGSRYNEQFF. The entire variable domain, with the rest obtained from reference TRBV5-1 and TRBJ2-1, is as follows: KAGVTQTPRYLIKTRGQQVTLSCSPISGHRSVSWYQQTPGQGLQFLFEYFSETQRNKGNFPGRFSGRQFSNSRSEMNVSTLELGDSALYLCASSLTAGGSRYNEQFFGPGTRLTVL.